The present T cell receptor beta chain was sequenced within a study of T cell responses to AZD1222 COVID-19 vaccine. Data came from immunoSEQ multiplex PCR; TCRdb stores just in-frame clones and leaves some out. The sample includes fewer than 250,000 clones, 93% of them seen just once. V gave up 1 base and J gave up 5 bases, with 8 bases separating them. CDR3 length equals 13 residues. Looked up from germline, CDR1 is MNHNS and CDR2 is SASEGT. The rearrangement links TRBV6-1 to TRBJ1-2; D is uncertain. The receptor's source is an adult in good health. Sequencing was performed on peripheral blood, taken on day 0 of MenACWY control vaccination. The CDR3 loop is CASSEVQPYGYTF. In nucleotides, the CDR3 is TGTGCCAGCAGTGAAGTACAGCCGTATGGCTACACCTTC.